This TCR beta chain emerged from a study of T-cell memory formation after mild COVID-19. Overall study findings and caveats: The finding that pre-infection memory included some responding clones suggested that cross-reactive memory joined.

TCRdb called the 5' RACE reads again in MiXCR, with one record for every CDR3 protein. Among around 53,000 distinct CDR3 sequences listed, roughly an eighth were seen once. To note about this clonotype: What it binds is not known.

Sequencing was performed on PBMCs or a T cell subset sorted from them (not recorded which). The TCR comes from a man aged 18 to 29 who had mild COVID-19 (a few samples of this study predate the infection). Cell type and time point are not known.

The CDR3 is CASRNEGTSTDTQYF. In DNA form, the CDR3 reads TGTGCCAGCCGCAACGAGGGGACTAGCACAGATACGCAGTATTTT. V and J are TRBV6-2 or TRBV6-3 and TRBJ2-3; possible D gene TRBD2, 6 bases. The CDR3 is 15 residues long. CDR1 is MNHEY and CDR2 is SVGEGT in the germline V gene. With 8 bases removed from V and 0 bases from J, the gap between germline ends came to 15 bases.